One and the same sample provided the 26 T cell receptor beta chains below, sequenced in a study of cytomegalovirus exposure and HLA in healthy donors. PCR was performed using 60 Vbeta and 13 Jbeta primers. TCRdb's table, derived via immunoSEQ multiplex PCR, lists solely in-frame clones and lacks some. The data hold some 190,000 clones, with 82% observed a single time. The sample was PBMCs. These receptors all come from a man aged 35-49 years in good health and CMV-seronegative.

The V gene is TRBV7-3, the J gene TRBJ1-1; D unresolved. The CDR3 runs to 15 residues. The V end lost 3 bases, the J end lost 0 bases, and 11 bases lay between the germline ends. Germline-derived CDR1 and CDR2 are SGHTA and FQGTGA. CDR3 region: CASSFQGGLNTEAFF. In nucleotides, the CDR3 is TGTGCCAGCAGCTTCCAAGGAGGGCTGAACACTGAAGCTTTCTTT.

Here the CDR3 reads CASRLTSGPAYEQYF. The CDR3 nucleotides are TGTGCCAGCAGGTTGACTAGCGGGCCCGCCTACGAGCAGTACTTC. J is TRBJ2-7 and V is TRBV7-2, with TRBD2 matching over 10 bases. V shed 6 bases and J 2 bases; nucleotides not matched to a gene: 7. The CDR3 runs to 15 residues. Per the germline V gene, CDR1 is SGHTA and CDR2 is FQGNSA.

The table lists this clone with a few counts. V is TRBV19 and J is TRBJ1-5; D may be TRBD1 (6 bases). Germline V lookup: CDR1 LNHDA, CDR2 SQIVND (reference sequence). The CDR3 contains 17 residues. V was trimmed by 3 bases and J by 0 bases, leaving 15 bases between them. The chain's CDR3 is CASSMREGRGSNQPQHF. The CDR3 DNA is TGTGCCAGTAGTATGAGGGAGGGCAGGGGTAGCAATCAGCCCCAGCATTTT.

This clone appeared once. V gene TRBV2 combines with J gene TRBJ1-5, with 7 bases that match TRBD1. V lost 6 bases and J lost 9; bases outside the gene matches: 8. The CDR3 covers 13 residues. Germline-derived CDR1 and CDR2 are SNHLY and FYNNEI. CDR3 nucleotide sequence: TGTGCCAGCAGGGGGACAGATATAGGGCCCCAGCATTTT. This gives the protein CASRGTDIGPQHF.

The chain is built from TRBV7-9 and TRBJ1-2; tentatively, D is TRBD1 (6 bases). The CDR3 covers 14 residues. Germline V CDR1 and CDR2: SEHNR, FQNEAQ (reference sequence). The V end was cut by 1 base, the J end by 6 bases, with 12 bases between. CDR3 residues: CASSLVAGADGYTF. The CDR3 nucleotides are TGTGCCAGCAGCTTAGTTGCAGGGGCCGATGGCTACACCTTC. The entire variable domain, with the rest obtained from reference TRBV7-9 and TRBJ1-2, is as follows: DTGVSQNPRHKITKRGQNVTFRCDPISEHNRLYWYRQTLGQGPEFLTYFQNEAQLEKSRLLSDRFSAERPKGSFSTLEIQRTEQGDSAMYLCASSLVAGADGYTFGSGTRLTVV.

The CDR3 region is CASSSTDRGPLHF. In nucleotides, the CDR3 is TGTGCCAGCAGCTCTACGGACAGGGGGCCCCTCCACTTT. The chain recombines TRBV11-3 with TRBJ1-6; 10 nucleotides match TRBD1. With V trimmed by 4 bases and J by 13 bases, 4 bases remained unmatched. This CDR3 contains 13 residues. The germline CDR1 and CDR2 sequences are SGHNT and YENEEA. Using reference TRBV11-3 and TRBJ1-6 for the parts outside the CDR3, the full variable domain is EAGVVQSPRYKIIEKKQPVAFWCNPISGHNTLYWYLQNLGQGPELLIRYENEEAVDDSQLPKDRFSAERLKGVDSTLKIQPAELGDSAVYLCASSSTDRGPLHFGNGTRLTVT.

The chain combines TRBV6-5 with TRBJ2-4; 10 nucleotides agree with TRBD2. V shed 2 bases, J shed 9 bases, and the junction held 10 bases outside the gene matches. Germline V gene lookup returns CDR1 MNHEY and CDR2 SVGAGI. The CDR3 is made up of 16 amino acids. CDR3 in amino acids: CASSYSSSGSSGIQYF. In nucleotides, the CDR3 is TGTGCCAGCAGTTACAGTTCTAGCGGGAGTAGTGGCATTCAGTACTTC.

V gene TRBV5-1 combines with J gene TRBJ1-3, with D perhaps TRBD1 (5 bases). Between the trimmed V and J ends, which lost 4 bases and 0 bases, there was a span of 11 bases. Germline CDR1 is SGHRS and CDR2 is YFSETQ. This CDR3 is 15 amino acids long. The chain's CDR3 is CASSPQGSSGNTIYF. The DNA of the CDR3 is TGCGCCAGCAGCCCCCAGGGTAGCTCTGGAAACACCATATATTTT.

CDR3 residues: CASNRDSNQPQHF. The CDR3 region has the DNA TGTGCCAGTAACAGGGATAGCAATCAGCCCCAGCATTTT. This chain connects TRBV19 to TRBJ1-5; tentatively, D is TRBD1 (6 bases). This CDR3 comprises 13 residues. Deletions cut 7 bases from V and 0 bases from J, with 7 bases between. Germline V gives CDR1 LNHDA, CDR2 SQIVND (reference sequence).

This clone was counted once. This sequence joins TRBV4-3 and TRBJ1-5; possibly TRBD1 for D (6 bases). Germline V gene lookup returns CDR1 LGHNA and CDR2 YSLEER. Trimming cost V 4 bases and J 7 bases, with 11 bases left between them. The CDR3 runs to 13 residues. CDR3 sequence: CASSPAGGQPQHF. In DNA form, the CDR3 reads TGCGCCAGCAGCCCCGCTGGGGGCCAGCCCCAGCATTTT.

To note about this clone: Other DNA sequences in the same sample also yield this CDR3. The chain is built from TRBV27 and TRBJ1-5, with 10 bases that match TRBD1. This CDR3 region has 18 residues. Per the germline V gene, CDR1 is MNHEY and CDR2 is SMNVEV (reference sequence). Trimming removed 6 bases from V and 2 bases from J; junction bases left unmatched: 13. CDR3 in DNA: TGTGCCAGCAGCCTTGACAGGGGGCGAACTTCGGGCAATCAGCCCCAGCATTTT. Residues: CASSLDRGRTSGNQPQHF.

This clone was recorded only once. CDR3 loop: CASRLGQLVYGYTF. For the CDR3, the DNA is TGTGCCAGCAGACTCGGACAGCTCGTCTATGGCTACACCTTC. The V and J genes are TRBV2 and TRBJ1-2; a possible D gene is TRBD1 (6 bases). Between the trimmed V and J ends, which lost 6 bases and 4 bases, there was a span of 15 bases. CDR3 length: 14 amino acids. Germline V gives CDR1 SNHLY, CDR2 FYNNEI.

The rearrangement joins TRBV7-8 to TRBJ1-2, with TRBD1 identical over 7 bases. J gave up 3 bases and V 5 bases, and 15 bases lay outside the gene matches. The V gene's germline CDR1 is SGHVS and CDR2 FQNEAQ. The CDR3 sequence is 17 residues long. The CDR3 DNA reads TGTGCCAGCAGCCCCCCTCTCGGACAGGAAGGTTACTATGGCTACACCTTC. Translation: CASSPPLGQEGYYGYTF.

The V and J genes are TRBV7-2 and TRBJ2-7; 13 positions match TRBD2. Germline loops: CDR1 SGHTA, CDR2 FQGNSA. The CDR3 sequence is 14 residues long. With V trimmed by 7 bases and J by 4 bases, 4 bases remained unmatched. This CDR3 is CASNPLAGGYEQYF. In DNA form, the CDR3 reads TGTGCCAGCAACCCACTAGCGGGAGGGTACGAGCAGTACTTC.

V gene TRBV28 combines with J gene TRBJ2-7, with D perhaps TRBD2 (6 bases). The V end lost 6 bases, the J end lost 4 bases, and 19 bases lay between the germline ends. This CDR3 has 15 amino acids. CDR1 MDHEN and CDR2 SYDVKM come from the germline V gene. CDR3 bases: TGTGCCAGCAGCTGGGACTCCACGGGCGGATACGAGCAGTACTTC. Its protein is CASSWDSTGGYEQYF.

The rearrangement links TRBV30 to TRBJ2-7, with 9 bases that match TRBD1. This CDR3 region has 13 residues. V shed 8 bases and J 1 base; nucleotides not matched to a gene: 6. Per the germline V gene, CDR1 is GTSNPN and CDR2 is SVGIG (reference sequence). In DNA form, the CDR3 reads TGTGCCCTGATGACAGGGGGGTCCTACGAGCAGTACTTC. It codes for CALMTGGSYEQYF.

This clone was counted a single time. In DNA form, the CDR3 reads TGTGCCAGCAGCCCCGACAGGGGGCGAGTTGGCTACACCTTC. Translated, it gives CASSPDRGRVGYTF. This sequence joins TRBV7-8 and TRBJ1-2, with 10 bases fitting TRBD1. This CDR3 comprises 14 residues. V dropped 5 bases and J dropped 7; count of bases not matched to a gene: 7. Germline lookup yields CDR1 SGHVS and CDR2 FQNEAQ.

The chain is built from TRBV2 and TRBJ1-5; TRBD1 matches at 7 bases. The CDR3 sequence is 17 residues long. Germline CDR1 reads SNHLY; CDR2 reads FYNNEI. Trimming took 3 bases from V and 0 from J; bases not matched to a gene: 8. CDR3 loop: CASSEEAGTVSNQPQHF. DNA of the CDR3: TGTGCCAGCAGTGAGGAGGCAGGGACAGTTAGCAATCAGCCCCAGCATTTT.

This clone was picked up one time. The V and J genes are TRBV15 and TRBJ2-4; 7 nucleotides align to TRBD1. There are 15 residues in the CDR3. Trimming at V came to 0 bases and at J to 4 bases, leaving 3 bases not matched to a gene. CDR1 and CDR2 from the germline V gene are LNHNV and YYDKDF (reference sequence). The CDR3 coding sequence is TGTGCCACCAGCAGAGATGGGACAGTAAAAAACATTCAGTACTTC. Its translation: CATSRDGTVKNIQYF.

The V gene is TRBV6-5, the J gene TRBJ2-7, with D possibly being TRBD1 (6 bases). Between the trimmed V and J ends, which lost 2 bases and 3 bases, there was a span of 11 bases. CDR1 is MNHEY, CDR2 SVGAGI, per germline. This CDR3 is 14 amino acids long. The CDR3 loop reads CASSYMDSYYEQYF. CDR3 nucleotide sequence: TGTGCCAGCAGTTACATGGACAGCTACTACGAGCAGTACTTC.

This clone came up once. The CDR3 sequence: CASTPQGLAEFYNEQFF. The CDR3 bases are TGTGCCAGCACCCCACAGGGCCTAGCGGAATTCTACAATGAGCAGTTCTTC. The chain couples TRBV27 to TRBJ2-1; TRBD2 might be the D (7 bases). Trimming removed 7 bases from V and 3 bases from J, with 22 bases in between. The CDR3 has 17 residues. Germline loops: CDR1 MNHEY, CDR2 SMNVEV (reference sequence).

This rearrangement joins TRBV19 to TRBJ2-2, with 11 bases lining up with TRBD1. CDR3 length equals 15 residues. Per germline, CDR1 LNHDA and CDR2 SQIVND (reference sequence). Trimming took 5 bases from V and 6 from J; bases not matched to a gene: 5. CDR3 protein: CASSPGTGGSGELFF. CDR3 sequence (DNA): TGTGCCAGTAGTCCGGGGACAGGGGGTTCCGGGGAGCTGTTTTTT.

V is TRBV2 and J is TRBJ2-7, with a possible D match to TRBD1 (6 bases). Germline CDR1 reads SNHLY; CDR2 reads FYNNEI. This CDR3 region has 13 residues. The V end lost 0 bases, the J end lost 3 bases, and 6 bases lay between the germline ends. The CDR3 DNA is TGTGCCAGCAGTGAAGCCAGGGGCTACGAGCAGTACTTC. Its translation is CASSEARGYEQYF.

The chain has TRBV11-3 and TRBJ2-5, with D possibly matching TRBD1 (6 bases). CDR1 SGHNT and CDR2 YENEEA come from the germline V gene. This CDR3 is 14 amino acids long. V was cut by 1 base and J by 4 bases, with 10 bases left in between. DNA for the CDR3: TGTGCCAGCAGCTTAGGAGGGGGTGGAGAGACCCAGTACTTC. It translates to CASSLGGGGETQYF.

CDR3 sequence reads: CASRSGGMETQYF. In DNA, the CDR3 is TGTGCCAGCAGAAGCGGGGGGATGGAGACCCAGTACTTC. The V and J genes are TRBV28 and TRBJ2-5, with 9 nucleotides matching TRBD2. V was clipped by 6 bases and J by 5 bases; unmatched bases: 4. Germline CDR1 MDHEN, CDR2 SYDVKM. This CDR3 is built from 13 residues.

The chain links TRBV28 to TRBJ1-4; D gene uncertain. CDR1 is MDHEN and CDR2 is SYDVKM in the germline V gene. V lost 3 bases, J lost 4 bases, and 12 bases lay in between. The CDR3 extends over 15 amino acids. CDR3 sequence (DNA): TGTGCCAGCAGTTTTATCGCATACGGTAATGAAAAACTGTTTTTT. Its translation: CASSFIAYGNEKLFF.